This paragraph reports one T cell receptor beta chain. In the authors' workflow: Estimation of nucleated cell counts relied on the amplification of reference gene primers. Sequenced by immunoSEQ multiplex PCR; TCRdb stores in-frame clones only, minus some. The V and J calls and clone size were taken over from that table, and D and trimming were inferred from the DNA. The profile shows some 250,000 clones, under 85% of them singletons. This sample stems from a study of blood T cell repertoires in COVID-19. Whole-study context: Sites across the United States, Italy and Spain contributed samples from acute and convalescent COVID-19. The analysed material was cDNA or gDNA that came from T cells, B-cell-depleted T cells, or PBMCs.

V was trimmed by 0 bases and J by 3 bases, leaving 9 bases between them. CDR3 length equals 14 residues. Germline-derived CDR1 and CDR2 are SGHRS and YFSETQ. The clonotype was recovered from a man aged 25 to 40 who had recovered from COVID-19. Material for sequencing was peripheral blood. The chain recombines TRBV5-1 with TRBJ1-2; no firm D call. The DNA of the CDR3 is TGCGCCAGCAGCTTGGACTTTCGGGACTATGGCTACACCTTC. This encodes CASSLDFRDYGYTF.